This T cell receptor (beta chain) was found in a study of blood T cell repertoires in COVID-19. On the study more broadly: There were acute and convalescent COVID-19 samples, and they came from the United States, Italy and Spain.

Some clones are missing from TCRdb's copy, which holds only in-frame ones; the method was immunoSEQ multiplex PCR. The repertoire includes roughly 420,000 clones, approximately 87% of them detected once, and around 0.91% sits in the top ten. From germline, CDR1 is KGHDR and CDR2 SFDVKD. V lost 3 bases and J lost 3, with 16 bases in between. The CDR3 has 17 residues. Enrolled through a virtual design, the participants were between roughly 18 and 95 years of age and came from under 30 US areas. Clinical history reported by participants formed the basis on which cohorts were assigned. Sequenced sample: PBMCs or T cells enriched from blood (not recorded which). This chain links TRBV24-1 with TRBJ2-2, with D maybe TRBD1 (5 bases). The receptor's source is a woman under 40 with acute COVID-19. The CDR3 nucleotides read TGTGCCACCAGTGATCCCCCCGGCCAGGGCGACACCGGGGAGCTGTTTTTT. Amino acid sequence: CATSDPPGQGDTGELFF.